This T cell receptor (beta chain) stems from a study of cytomegalovirus exposure and HLA in healthy donors. The PCR ran on 60 Vbeta and 13 Jbeta primers. The method was immunoSEQ multiplex PCR; TCRdb's version includes in-frame clones alone and lacks a portion of them. The sample carries 130,000 to 150,000 clones, approximately 82% recorded once. Germline CDR1 is SGHAT and CDR2 is FQNNGV. There are 13 residues in the CDR3. J gave up 5 bases and V 3 bases, and 2 bases lay outside the gene matches. The material sequenced was PBMCs. The source of this sequence is a woman aged 55-69 years in good health and CMV-seropositive. The V call is TRBV11-2, the J call TRBJ2-7; 9 positions agree with TRBD1. The CDR3 region is CASSLTGGDEQYF. The CDR3, as DNA: TGTGCCAGCAGCTTGACAGGGGGAGACGAGCAGTACTTC.